This TCR beta chain was profiled in a study of Ad26.COV2.S vaccination and SARS-CoV-2 variants. Findings and caveats of the study: Researchers reported similar non-spike TCR breadth in vaccine and placebo recipients.

Of note for this clone: Its antigen is as yet unknown.

There are 15 residues in the CDR3. After removal of 4 bases from V and 5 bases from J, the junction contained 9 bases not matched to a gene. Germline CDR1 MNHEY, CDR2 SVGAGI. Treatment here: some 20 received Ad26.COV2.S at low or high dose, single or two shots; about 5 received placebo; per-sample allocation not given. Day 63 following the first vaccine or placebo injection was when the samples were taken. The table came from immunoSEQ multiplex PCR; TCRdb's copy has only in-frame clones and leaves some out. The sample yields 360,000 or so clones, about nine tenths seen once. The sequence was collected from a person between 18 and 60 years old who received the Ad26.COV2.S COVID-19 vaccine or a placebo. The rearrangement joins TRBV6-5 to TRBJ2-7, with 9 bases that match TRBD1. The input for sequencing was peripheral blood, taken in a trial of Ad26.COV2.S vaccine versus placebo. This chain's CDR3 is CASSSPRDRVDEQYF. The CDR3, as DNA: TGTGCCAGCAGTTCTCCCCGGGACAGGGTCGACGAGCAGTACTTC.